Presented here are 9 T cell receptor beta chains from one specimen sequenced in a study of T cell repertoires in cytomegalovirus infection. No antigen has been assigned to these receptors. TCRdb recomputed calls from the reads with MiXCR, one row per CDR3 protein. The data hold about 830,000 distinct CDR3 sequences, with roughly 33% observed a single time. Sequencing was performed on cultured CD8+ T cells from PBMCs, taken from culture after CMV antigen stimulation. Every receptor here comes from a human donor in good health (CMV status not recorded). Some clones in this sample may be carry-over from other donors' samples.

This clonotype was picked up a small number of times. The chain employs TRBV28 and TRBJ2-3; no firm D call. Germline V CDR1 and CDR2: MDHEN, SYDVKM. V lost 5 bases, J lost 2 bases, and 11 bases lay in between. The CDR3 spans 14 residues. The CDR3 spells CASSIDKFTDTQYF. CDR3 nucleotides: TGTGCCAGCAGTATTGACAAATTCACAGATACGCAGTATTTT.

This clonotype appeared a single time. This CDR3 reads CASSYVWTVLEQYF. The DNA for the CDR3 is TGTGCCAGCAGTTACGTCTGGACGGTCCTCGAGCAGTACTTC. The V gene is TRBV6-8, the J gene TRBJ2-7; D ambiguous. V was trimmed by 2 bases and J by 6 bases, leaving 14 bases between them. This CDR3 is 14 amino acids long. The germline CDR1 and CDR2 sequences are MNHGY and SAAAGT.

The CDR3 loop reads CASSLFGRSQETQYF. The CDR3 DNA sequence: TGTGCCAGCAGCTTGTTCGGACGCTCCCAAGAGACCCAGTACTTC. This rearrangement joins TRBV5-6 to TRBJ2-5; no firm D call. This CDR3 has 15 residues. V dropped 1 base and J dropped 1 base, with 11 bases sitting between them. Germline CDR1 is SGHDT and CDR2 is YYEEEE.

The gene calls are TRBV27 and TRBJ2-7, with D perhaps TRBD2 (5 bases). CDR1 MNHEY and CDR2 SMNVEV come from the germline V gene (reference sequence). The CDR3 sequence is 16 residues long. The V and J ends lost 2 bases and 0 bases respectively, with 14 bases between them. DNA for the CDR3: TGTGCCAGCAGTTTAAGCATCGGGGAAAGCTCCTACGAGCAGTACTTC. This codes for CASSLSIGESSYEQYF.

The chain links TRBV6-1 to TRBJ2-7; D perhaps matches TRBD1 (6 bases). The germline CDR1 and CDR2 sequences are MNHNS and SASEGT. This CDR3 spans 15 amino acids. V lost 6 bases and J lost 4, with 19 bases in between. CDR3 nucleotides: TGTGCCAGCAGAGTACAGGGCGTAGCTGGATACGAGCAGTACGTC. Its translation is CASRVQGVAGYEQYV.

The chain carries TRBV27 and TRBJ2-1; D gene ambiguous. CDR3 length: 12 residues. V was cut by 11 bases and J by 3 bases, with 11 bases left in between. In germline, CDR1 is MNHEY, CDR2 SMNVEV (reference sequence). CDR3 DNA sequence: TGTGCCGTTGCCGCGTGCTACAATGAGCAGTTCTTC. Its protein is CAVAACYNEQFF.

The rearrangement joins TRBV12-3 or TRBV12-4 to TRBJ2-1; D is possibly TRBD1 (5 bases). The CDR3 totals 11 residues. V dropped 7 bases and J dropped 9 bases, with 10 bases sitting between them. The CDR3 loop reads CASTQGGEQFF. The CDR3 coding sequence is TGTGCCAGCACCCAGGGCGGTGAGCAGTTCTTC.

Turning to this clonotype: A read error may be the cause here, since a much bigger clone is one base away. J is TRBJ2-2 and V is TRBV7-2; no clear D. The CDR3 totals 14 residues. Germline assignment: CDR1 SGHTA and CDR2 FQGNSA. Trimming left V 5 bases short and J 6 bases short, with 13 bases between. The CDR3: CASSLPFTSGELFF. The CDR3 nucleotides read TGTGCCAGCAGCCTGCCATTCACCTCCGGGGAGCTGTTTTTT.

This clonotype was seen repeatedly, ten times or more. The CDR3 reads CASSFSGGARNEQFF. The CDR3 nucleotides read TGTGCCAGCAGTTTTAGCGGGGGGGCAAGGAATGAGCAGTTCTTC. This sequence joins TRBV7-6 and TRBJ2-1; 11 nucleotides agree with TRBD2. Germline V gene data show CDR1 as SGHVS and CDR2 as FNYEAQ. The CDR3 contains 15 residues. Unmatched junction bases numbered 8, after V lost 6 bases and J lost 7 bases.